The 27 T cell receptor beta chains listed next were all sequenced from one sample in a study of chemoradiotherapy in HPV16-positive cancers. TCRdb's copy holds only in-frame clones and misses some; the assay was immunoSEQ multiplex PCR. This sample has roughly 5,400 clones, with 70% to 80% found just once. The material sequenced was tumor tissue, taken from a patient who underwent chemoradiotherapy. Every receptor here comes from a human donor with HPV-associated anogenital cancer.

The chain couples TRBV12-5 to TRBJ2-2; no firm D call. This CDR3 is 14 amino acids long. Per germline, CDR1 LGHNT and CDR2 FRNRAP. V was clipped by 1 base and J by 6 bases, with 9 bases between them. CDR3 DNA sequence: TGTGCTAGTGGTTTGGGGGTTGGTGCCGGGGAGCTGTTTTTT. It codes for CASGLGVGAGELFF.

J is TRBJ1-4 and V is TRBV2, with TRBD1 as a possible D gene (6 bases). The CDR3 is 17 residues long. Germline V CDR1 and CDR2: SNHLY, FYNNEI. Trimming removed 6 bases at V and 5 bases at J, with 22 bases between. CDR3 nucleotide sequence: TGTGCCAGCAGGCCGCGAGGACAGCAAGGGCGAAATGAAAAACTGTTTTTT. Protein: CASRPRGQQGRNEKLFF. The complete variable domain, with remaining parts taken from reference TRBV2 and TRBJ1-4, reads EPEVTQTPSHQVTQMGQEVILRCVPISNHLYFYWYRQILGQKVEFLVSFYNNEISEKSEIFDDQFSVERPDGSNFTLKIRSTKLEDSAMYFCASRPRGQQGRNEKLFFGSGTQLSVL.

The sample holds a few counts of this clone. This chain uses TRBV6-1 with TRBJ2-3; either TRBD1 or TRBD2 may fit D (6 bases each). Trimming pared 3 bases from V and 2 bases from J, leaving 12 bases between. This CDR3 is built from 15 residues. Germline loops: CDR1 MNHNS, CDR2 SASEGT. The CDR3 protein is CASSEWGAYTDTQYF. The CDR3 region has the DNA TGTGCCAGCAGTGAGTGGGGGGCCTACACAGATACGCAGTATTTT.

The chain links TRBV6-5 to TRBJ2-5; D is possibly TRBD2 (6 bases). Looked up from germline, CDR1 is MNHEY and CDR2 is SVGAGI. The V gene lost 2 bases and the J gene lost 1 base, with 11 bases spanning the gap. The CDR3 has 15 amino acids. CDR3 protein: CASSYRRGPQETQYF. CDR3 in DNA: TGTGCCAGCAGTTACCGGCGGGGACCCCAAGAGACCCAGTACTTC.

The DNA of the CDR3 is TGTGCCAGCTCAGGGGGCGCGGATGAAAAACTGTTTTTT. This translates into CASSGGADEKLFF. The chain combines TRBV18 with TRBJ1-4; D may be TRBD1 (6 bases). V was shortened by 5 bases and J by 6 bases, with 10 bases between the two germline ends. Germline V gene data show CDR1 as KGHSH and CDR2 as LQKENI. The CDR3 extends over 13 amino acids.

The V and J genes are TRBV19 and TRBJ2-1; no reliable D call. V lost 4 bases, J lost 4 bases, and 2 bases lay in between. Germline values: CDR1 LNHDA, CDR2 SQIVND (reference sequence). The CDR3 totals 11 residues. The CDR3: CASSTYNEQFF. CDR3 nucleotides: TGTGCCAGTAGTACGTACAATGAGCAGTTCTTC.

J is TRBJ2-3 and V is TRBV2; TRBD2 is a possible D gene (6 bases). The CDR3 consists of 15 residues. V lost 8 bases and J lost 0, with 15 bases in between. Germline V gene data show CDR1 as SNHLY and CDR2 as FYNNEI. The CDR3 bases are TGTGCCAGCTCTTTCGCGGGGACTAGCACAGATACGCAGTATTTT. Translated: CASSFAGTSTDTQYF.

The rearrangement joins TRBV29-1 to TRBJ1-1, with D maybe TRBD1 (5 bases). The CDR3 runs to 10 residues. Trimming stripped 8 bases from V and 5 bases from J, with 9 bases between. The germline CDR1 and CDR2 sequences are SQVTM and ANQGSEA. The CDR3 nucleotides read TGCAGCTCCAGGGATACTGAAGCTTTCTTT. Translated: CSSRDTEAFF.

The chain is built from TRBV20-1 and TRBJ2-1; no clear D. This CDR3 contains 10 residues. V lost 6 bases to trimming and J lost 6 bases, with 6 bases between them. Germline V CDR1 and CDR2: DFQATT, SNEGSKA (reference sequence). CDR3 loop: CSALGNEQFF. CDR3 nucleotide sequence: TGCAGTGCCCTGGGCAATGAGCAGTTCTTC.

J is TRBJ2-5 and V is TRBV1. TRBV1 is a pseudogene locus. The CDR3 has 16 residues. CDR3: CTSSQAGWGALETQYF. The CDR3 region has the DNA TGCACCAGCAGCCAAGCTGGGTGGGGGGCCTTAGAGACCCAGTACTTC.

The rearrangement links TRBV4-3 to TRBJ1-2; 8 nucleotides align to TRBD1. The germline CDR1 and CDR2 sequences are LGHNA and YSLEER. The J segment lost 5 bases and the V segment lost 0 bases, leaving 14 bases of the junction unmatched. The CDR3 covers 18 residues. The CDR3 DNA sequence: TGCGCCAGCAGCCAAGAGGGGCCAGGGGGCGCGGTGGGGTATGGCTACACCTTC. Protein product: CASSQEGPGGAVGYGYTF.

The chain carries TRBV9 and TRBJ1-2; 7 positions match TRBD1. The CDR3 sequence is 15 residues long. V shed 0 bases, J shed 5 bases, and the junction held 7 bases outside the gene matches. Per the germline V gene, CDR1 is SGDLS and CDR2 is YYNGEE. The CDR3 bases are TGTGCCAGCAGCGTAGGTGCGGGGACAGTATATGGCTACACCTTC. Translation gives CASSVGAGTVYGYTF.

The V and J genes are TRBV7-3 and TRBJ2-1; D is perhaps TRBD1 or TRBD2 (5 bases each). The CDR3 is made up of 16 amino acids. CDR1 and CDR2 (germline): SGHTA, FQGTGA. Between the trimmed V and J ends, which lost 2 bases and 4 bases, there was a span of 15 bases. CDR3 nucleotides: TGTGCCAGCAGCTTAGCTCCCGGGGCTCCATACAATGAGCAGTTCTTC. It yields the protein CASSLAPGAPYNEQFF.

The J gene is TRBJ1-5, the V gene TRBV7-2; D may be TRBD1 (5 bases). V was clipped by 0 bases and J by 0 bases, with 6 bases between them. Germline-derived CDR1 and CDR2 are SGHTA and FQGNSA. This CDR3 contains 15 residues. The CDR3 DNA reads as TGTGCCAGCAGCTTAGCCGGGGGTAGCAATCAGCCCCAGCATTTT. This translates into CASSLAGGSNQPQHF.

By frequency in the sample, this clone is large (0.1 to 1%). The chain employs TRBV7-2 and TRBJ1-1; D is possibly TRBD1 (6 bases). The CDR3 is made up of 13 amino acids. V was trimmed by 1 base and J by 11 bases, leaving 14 bases between them. Germline V gene lookup returns CDR1 SGHTA and CDR2 FQGNSA. CDR3 amino acids: CASSLGTAGTAFF. CDR3 DNA sequence: TGTGCCAGCAGCTTAGGGACAGCTGGAACGGCTTTCTTT.

This chain joins TRBV7-9 and TRBJ1-4; D not certain. Trimming shortened V by 5 bases and J by 0 bases, and 13 bases separated the two germline ends. Germline loops: CDR1 SEHNR, CDR2 FQNEAQ (reference sequence). This CDR3 has 16 amino acids. The CDR3 nucleotides read TGTGCCAGCAGCGCGCCCGCTATTGCAACTAATGAAAAACTGTTTTTT. Its translation: CASSAPAIATNEKLFF.

The gene calls are TRBV5-1 and TRBJ2-6, with a possible D match to TRBD1 (5 bases). The CDR3 extends over 16 amino acids. With 7 bases removed from V and 0 bases from J, the gap between germline ends came to 14 bases. From germline, CDR1 is SGHRS and CDR2 YFSETQ. This CDR3 is CASSRTGPSGANVLTF. The DNA of the CDR3 is TGCGCCAGCTCCCGAACAGGTCCCTCTGGGGCCAACGTCCTGACTTTC.

The V call is TRBV18, the J call TRBJ2-2; D call uncertain. Germline loops: CDR1 KGHSH, CDR2 LQKENI. The CDR3 loop spans 14 amino acids. V shed 7 bases and J shed 0 bases, with 9 bases lying between them. In nucleotides, the CDR3 is TGTGCCAGCTGGGTGGGATCGAACACCGGGGAGCTGTTTTTT. It specifies CASWVGSNTGELFF.

The chain has TRBV19 and TRBJ2-3, with TRBD1 matching over 10 bases. Germline assignment: CDR1 LNHDA and CDR2 SQIVND (reference sequence). Germline trimming cut 6 bases from V and 2 bases from J; bases unmatched to any gene: 11. This CDR3 region has 17 residues. CDR3 region: CASRDFSGTGDTDTQYF. The CDR3 DNA follows: TGTGCCAGTAGAGATTTTAGCGGGACAGGGGACACAGATACGCAGTATTTT.

The chain links TRBV7-6 to TRBJ1-5, with D tentatively TRBD1 (6 bases). V lost 1 base and J 6 bases, leaving 16 bases between the germline ends. Germline CDR1 SGHVS, CDR2 FNYEAQ. The CDR3 covers 16 residues. Written as DNA, the CDR3 is TGTGCCAGCAGCTTAGGGGGCCCCAGGGGTGGTCAGCCCCAGCATTTT. This translates into CASSLGGPRGGQPQHF.

The chain uses TRBV6-1 and TRBJ1-4; D call uncertain. CDR3 size: 13 residues. Deletions cut 2 bases from V and 8 bases from J, with 9 bases between. The germline V gene has CDR1 MNHNS and CDR2 SASEGT. The CDR3, as DNA: TGTGCCAGCAGTGAATATGTGGGCGAAAAACTGTTTTTT. Translated, it gives CASSEYVGEKLFF.

This chain uses TRBV7-9 with TRBJ2-3; D might be TRBD2 (5 bases). The length of the CDR3 is 17 residues. Germline V gene lookup returns CDR1 SEHNR and CDR2 FQNEAQ (reference sequence). V gave up 5 bases and J gave up 2 bases, with 20 bases separating them. The CDR3 DNA sequence: TGTGCCAGCAGCAATAGGAGGCGCAGTCCCGACACAGATACGCAGTATTTT. It yields the protein CASSNRRRSPDTDTQYF.

This clone was detected only a few times. The chain carries TRBV6-6 and TRBJ1-1, with no clear D. CDR1 and CDR2 from the germline V gene are MNHNY and SVGAGI (reference sequence). This CDR3 is built from 15 residues. The germline V and J ends were trimmed by 2 bases and 1 base, with 11 bases remaining between them. The DNA of the CDR3 is TGTGCCAGCAGTTACGAAGCCCTGAGGAACACTGAAGCTTTCTTT. This sequence encodes CASSYEALRNTEAFF.

The gene calls are TRBV27 and TRBJ2-2, with 7 bases that match TRBD2. With V trimmed by 6 bases and J by 3 bases, 16 bases remained unmatched. This CDR3 has 18 amino acids. CDR1 MNHEY and CDR2 SMNVEV come from the germline V gene (reference sequence). The CDR3 loop reads CASSRPGTPGRDTGELFF. Here the CDR3 DNA reads TGTGCCAGCAGCCGCCCGGGGACGCCAGGGAGGGACACCGGGGAGCTGTTTTTT.

This clone was seen a few times. The chain carries TRBV7-2 and TRBJ2-1; a possible D gene is TRBD2 (6 bases). Deletions cut 3 bases from V and 5 bases from J, with 14 bases between. Germline CDR1 reads SGHTA; CDR2 reads FQGNSA. The length of the CDR3 is 15 residues. In DNA form, the CDR3 reads TGTGCCAGCAGCTTGGCCTTCGGGGGTCACAATGAGCAGTTCTTC. It codes for CASSLAFGGHNEQFF.

The rearrangement uses TRBV5-4 and TRBJ2-7; 10 nucleotides align to TRBD2. CDR3 length equals 16 residues. V was pared by 4 bases and J by 4 bases, with 11 bases of the junction left unmatched. CDR1 SGHNT and CDR2 YYREEE come from the germline V gene (reference sequence). The CDR3 loop reads CASSQMPLAGAYEQYF. The DNA for the CDR3 is TGTGCCAGCAGCCAAATGCCCCTAGCGGGAGCTTACGAGCAGTACTTC.

V gene TRBV30 combines with J gene TRBJ1-2, with D perhaps matching TRBD1 (6 bases). CDR1 and CDR2 (germline): GTSNPN, SVGIG (reference sequence). The CDR3 covers 14 residues. V shed 4 bases and J shed 3 bases, with 15 bases lying between them. The CDR3 nucleotides read TGTGCCTGGAATCGGGGGGCCAGCCACTATGGCTACACCTTC. This gives the protein CAWNRGASHYGYTF.